Listed here are 5 T cell receptor beta chains from one sample, sequenced in a study of blood T cell repertoires in COVID-19. Repertoires were generated with immunoSEQ multiplex PCR, while TCRdb's copy carries only in-frame clones and drops some. The profile shows 40,000 or so clones, approximately 86% of them singletons. Sequenced: peripheral blood. These receptors all come from a man aged 40-49 years with active COVID-19.

The V call is TRBV18, the J call TRBJ1-2, with TRBD1 identical over 7 bases. This CDR3 is built from 17 residues. Germline V gives CDR1 KGHSH, CDR2 LQKENI. With V trimmed by 3 bases and J by 8 bases, 18 bases remained unmatched. CDR3 DNA: TGTGCCAGCTCACCCTCGACCACATCTGACAGGGCTGGCGGCTACACCTTC. Encoded protein: CASSPSTTSDRAGGYTF.

The chain uses TRBV29-1 and TRBJ1-1, with D uncertain. CDR1 SQVTM and CDR2 ANQGSEA come from the germline V gene. V was pared by 6 bases and J by 5 bases, with 16 bases between. CDR3 length: 13 residues. This CDR3 is CSVGGDFRTEAFF. DNA of the CDR3: TGCAGCGTAGGTGGCGATTTCAGGACTGAAGCTTTCTTT.

V usage is TRBV18 and J usage is TRBJ1-1; D might be TRBD1 (6 bases). With 3 bases removed from V and 6 bases from J, the gap between germline ends came to 14 bases. Germline V gene lookup returns CDR1 KGHSH and CDR2 LQKENI. The CDR3 has 14 residues. In DNA, the CDR3 is TGTGCCAGCTCACCTAACAGGGAATGGGCTGAAGCTTTCTTT. As protein: CASSPNREWAEAFF.

The gene calls are TRBV28 and TRBJ2-7; TRBD2 matches at 12 bases. With V trimmed by 6 bases and J by 6 bases, 12 bases remained unmatched. The CDR3 is made up of 16 amino acids. Germline-derived CDR1 and CDR2 are MDHEN and SYDVKM. CDR3 loop: CASSQIRLAGALEQYF. CDR3 bases: TGTGCCAGCAGCCAAATTAGACTAGCGGGAGCGCTCGAGCAGTACTTC.

V usage is TRBV27 and J usage is TRBJ2-5; the match to TRBD2 covers 8 bases. The CDR3 has 15 residues. V dropped 4 bases and J dropped 2; count of bases not matched to a gene: 6. CDR1 is MNHEY, CDR2 SMNVEV, per germline (reference sequence). The CDR3 loop reads CASSSQTSAQETQYF. CDR3 nucleotide sequence: TGTGCCAGCAGTTCCCAGACTAGCGCTCAAGAGACCCAGTACTTC.